One and the same sample provided the 23 T cell receptor beta chains below, sequenced in a study of blood T cell repertoires in COVID-19. The protocol was immunoSEQ multiplex PCR, while the TCRdb copy is restricted to in-frame clones and leaves out a portion. The sample lists roughly 230,000 clones, almost 85% occurring once. What was sequenced was peripheral blood. The receptors were gathered from a man in his fifties with acute or convalescent COVID-19.

This clone has just one count. This chain connects TRBV19 to TRBJ1-1; D perhaps matches TRBD1 (6 bases). The CDR3 covers 15 residues. Germline assignment: CDR1 LNHDA and CDR2 SQIVND (reference sequence). V lost 2 bases and J 4 bases, leaving 14 bases between the germline ends. The CDR3 DNA reads TGTGCCAGTAGTATATTTTTGAGACAGGCCACTGAAGCTTTCTTT. This translates into CASSIFLRQATEAFF.

The V and J genes are TRBV19 and TRBJ2-3, with 9 bases identical to TRBD2. This CDR3 has 17 residues. The J segment lost 2 bases and the V segment lost 6 bases, leaving 12 bases of the junction unmatched. From germline, CDR1 is LNHDA and CDR2 SQIVND (reference sequence). The CDR3 nucleotides read TGTGCCAGTAGCAGCTGGACTAGCGCGGAACACACAGATACGCAGTATTTT. Translating gives CASSSWTSAEHTDTQYF.

CDR3 residues: CASSWGDRSNTF. The CDR3, as DNA: TGTGCCAGCAGTTGGGGTGACAGGTCCAACACCTTC. V is TRBV28 and J is TRBJ1-2, with D perhaps TRBD1 (6 bases). CDR1 is MDHEN, CDR2 SYDVKM, per germline. V was clipped by 4 bases and J by 12 bases, with 15 bases between them. CDR3 length: 12 amino acids.

J is TRBJ2-4 and V is TRBV12-3 or TRBV12-4; 7 nucleotides agree with TRBD1. V gave up 6 bases and J gave up 6 bases; unmatched junction bases: 5. This CDR3 has 13 residues. CDR3 protein: CASRPGQANIQYF. In DNA, the CDR3 is TGTGCCAGCAGACCCGGACAGGCAAACATTCAGTACTTC.

The chain combines TRBV6-1 with TRBJ2-7, with D hard to call. The CDR3 is made up of 14 amino acids. The V gene lost 1 base and the J gene lost 7 bases, with 14 bases spanning the gap. The V gene's germline CDR1 is MNHNS and CDR2 SASEGT. In DNA, the CDR3 is TGTGCCAGCAGTGAAGTTAGTACTCTTGAAGAGCAGTACTTC. The encoded protein is CASSEVSTLEEQYF.

The sample holds a few counts of this clone. The V call is TRBV4-1, the J call TRBJ1-6, with D tentatively TRBD1 (6 bases). The CDR3 has 17 amino acids. V shed 1 base and J shed 3 bases, with 13 bases lying between them. Looked up from germline, CDR1 is MGHRA and CDR2 is YSYEKL. The CDR3 DNA follows: TGCGCCAGCAGCCAAGCCCGGCAGGGGCTCTATAATTCACCCCTCCACTTT. Translated: CASSQARQGLYNSPLHF.

V is TRBV19 and J is TRBJ1-2; tentatively, D is TRBD1 (6 bases). With 6 bases removed from V and 1 base from J, the gap between germline ends came to 12 bases. This CDR3 comprises 14 residues. Germline V CDR1 and CDR2: LNHDA, SQIVND (reference sequence). The CDR3 coding sequence is TGTGCCAGTAGCCATAGGACAGATAACTATGGCTACACCTTC. It yields the protein CASSHRTDNYGYTF.

This clone appeared once. CDR3 DNA sequence: TGTGCCAGCAGCCAAGATTTTGCACGGAGCTCCTATAATTCACCCCTCCACTTT. Translation gives CASSQDFARSSYNSPLHF. The V and J genes are TRBV3-1 (or the pseudogene TRBV3-2) and TRBJ1-6; no reliable D call. In germline, CDR1 is LGHDT, CDR2 YNNKEL (reference sequence). The germline V and J ends were trimmed by 0 bases and 0 bases, with 12 bases remaining between them. The CDR3 runs to 18 residues.

The sample holds one count of this clone. The same CDR3 also results from other DNA sequences found in this sample. This rearrangement joins TRBV6-5 to TRBJ2-7; D possibly corresponds to TRBD2 (7 bases). The length of the CDR3 is 15 residues. Trimming pared 0 bases from V and 1 base from J, leaving 10 bases between. Germline-derived CDR1 and CDR2 are MNHEY and SVGAGI. The CDR3: CASSYSGGLSYEQYF. In DNA, the CDR3 is TGTGCCAGCAGTTACTCGGGGGGGCTGTCCTACGAGCAGTACTTC.

The gene calls are TRBV11-1 and TRBJ1-2; 7 bases are a match to TRBD1. CDR1 SGHAT and CDR2 FQDESV come from the germline V gene (reference sequence). The CDR3 is 15 residues long. Trimming cost V 5 bases and J 1 base; bases outside gene matches: 7. CDR3 in amino acids: CASSSSGQNNYGYTF. DNA for the CDR3: TGTGCCAGCAGCAGTTCGGGACAGAATAACTATGGCTACACCTTC. Full variable domain (missing parts from reference TRBV11-1 and TRBJ1-2): EAEVAQSPRYKITEKSQAVAFWCDPISGHATLYWYRQILGQGPELLVQFQDESVVDDSQLPKDRFSAERLKGVDSTLKIQPAELGDSAMYLCASSSSGQNNYGYTFGSGTRLTVV.

V and J are TRBV2 and TRBJ1-1; D is ambiguous. In germline, CDR1 is SNHLY, CDR2 FYNNEI. The CDR3 consists of 13 residues. The V end was cut by 2 bases, the J end by 4 bases, with 8 bases between. The CDR3 is CASSEPPVTEAFF. The DNA of the CDR3 is TGTGCCAGCAGTGAACCTCCCGTCACTGAAGCTTTCTTT.

The CDR3 DNA reads TGTGCCAGCAGTTCCACGGGGGGCGCGGAAGCTTTCTTT. Its translation is CASSSTGGAEAFF. This chain links TRBV3-1 (or the pseudogene TRBV3-2) with TRBJ1-1; tentative D call: TRBD1 (6 bases). Trimming removed 6 bases from V and 8 bases from J, with 16 bases in between. Germline CDR1 reads LGHDT; CDR2 reads YNNKEL (reference sequence). The length of the CDR3 is 13 residues.

The CDR3 loop is CASSRTDREYTEAFF. DNA of the CDR3: TGTGCCAGTAGTCGTACCGACAGGGAGTACACTGAAGCTTTCTTT. The V gene is TRBV19, the J gene TRBJ1-1; 7 bases map to TRBD1. J was trimmed by 3 bases and V by 5 bases; bases with no gene match: 9. Germline V gene sequence: CDR1 LNHDA, CDR2 SQIVND (reference sequence). The CDR3 covers 15 residues.

The CDR3 DNA follows: TGCAGCGTAGCGGACAGGGGGCGGGTGGATGGCTACACCTTC. As protein: CSVADRGRVDGYTF. The chain employs TRBV29-1 and TRBJ1-2; 11 bases align to TRBD1. The J segment lost 6 bases and the V segment lost 6 bases, leaving 9 bases of the junction unmatched. This CDR3 contains 14 residues. Germline CDR1 is SQVTM and CDR2 is ANQGSEA.

The chain has TRBV7-2 and TRBJ1-6, with TRBD1 as a possible D gene (5 bases). The CDR3 spans 13 residues. The V end was cut by 8 bases, the J end by 3 bases, with 8 bases between. Germline-derived CDR1 and CDR2 are SGHTA and FQGNSA. The CDR3 DNA is TGTGCCAGCTCCAGGGTCTATAATTCACCCCTCCACTTT. Translated: CASSRVYNSPLHF.

This clone was seen once. The chain uses TRBV5-1 and TRBJ2-3; TRBD1 matches 10 bases. Looked up from germline, CDR1 is SGHRS and CDR2 is YFSETQ. The CDR3 length is 15 residues. The V segment lost 4 bases and the J segment 1 base; nucleotides outside the gene matches: 3. CDR3 sequence: CASSVGQGGTDTQYF. The CDR3 coding sequence is TGCGCCAGCAGCGTCGGACAGGGGGGCACAGATACGCAGTATTTT.

This chain joins TRBV6-1 and TRBJ1-5; 7 bases agree with TRBD1. CDR3 length equals 16 residues. V lost 4 bases to trimming and J lost 6 bases; unmatched junction nucleotides: 12. Germline V CDR1 and CDR2: MNHNS, SASEGT. The CDR3 sequence: CASSAMTGYGGQPQHF. The CDR3 DNA is TGTGCCAGCAGTGCAATGACAGGGTACGGGGGTCAGCCCCAGCATTTT.

V is TRBV19 and J is TRBJ1-2; D remains unclear. This CDR3 has 15 residues. Per germline, CDR1 LNHDA and CDR2 SQIVND (reference sequence). V lost 7 bases and J lost 4, with 19 bases in between. The CDR3 here is CASTQDPRLSYGYTF. The CDR3 DNA is TGTGCCAGTACGCAAGACCCTCGACTCTCCTATGGCTACACCTTC. Using reference TRBV19 and TRBJ1-2 for the parts outside the CDR3, the full variable domain is DGGITQSPKYLFRKEGQNVTLSCEQNLNHDAMYWYRQDPGQGLRLIYYSQIVNDFQKGDIAEGYSVSREKKESFPLTVTSAQKNPTAFYLCASTQDPRLSYGYTFGSGTRLTVV.

This chain links TRBV7-2 with TRBJ1-5; D not resolved. Germline CDR1 is SGHTA and CDR2 is FQGNSA. CDR3 size: 14 residues. Trimming took off 2 bases at V and 5 bases at J, with 10 bases between the two ends. The CDR3 DNA reads as TGTGCCAGCAGCTTAATCTCGGGTGATCAGCCCCAGCATTTT. Translating it yields CASSLISGDQPQHF.

This chain connects TRBV7-3 to TRBJ1-6; TRBD1 aligns across 7 bases. The V segment lost 5 bases and the J segment 10 bases; nucleotides outside the gene matches: 8. CDR3 length equals 14 residues. Germline lookup yields CDR1 SGHTA and CDR2 FQGTGA. The DNA for the CDR3 is TGTGCCAGCAGCACCGGGACAGCAGGCTCACCCCTCCACTTT. It encodes CASSTGTAGSPLHF.

The chain links TRBV6-5 to TRBJ2-2, with D perhaps TRBD2 (6 bases). V lost 4 bases and J lost 7, with 10 bases in between. The CDR3 runs to 13 residues. Germline CDR1 MNHEY, CDR2 SVGAGI. CDR3: CASSWRGHGELFF. CDR3 in DNA: TGTGCCAGCAGTTGGCGGGGTCACGGGGAGCTGTTTTTT.

This rearrangement joins TRBV7-4 to TRBJ2-7; no firm D call. CDR1 is SGHVT and CDR2 is SQSDAQ in the germline V gene. V dropped 5 bases and J dropped 5 bases, with 13 bases sitting between them. CDR3 size: 13 residues. CDR3 DNA sequence: TGTGCCAGCAGCCCCCGGTCACCTCACGAGCAGTACTTC. It codes for CASSPRSPHEQYF.

This chain connects TRBV11-2 to TRBJ1-1, with 7 bases that match TRBD1. Per the germline V gene, CDR1 is SGHAT and CDR2 is FQNNGV. V lost 1 base, J lost 1 base, and 3 bases stayed unmatched. The CDR3 sequence is 15 residues long. CDR3 in amino acids: CASSLGQGENTEAFF. The CDR3 DNA sequence: TGTGCCAGCAGCTTAGGACAGGGAGAGAACACTGAAGCTTTCTTT.